The sequence of this T cell receptor beta chain was determined in a study of T cell repertoires in cytomegalovirus infection. About the study: Carrying CMV and the relevant HLA type showed in public TCR beta signatures.

TCRdb passed the reads through MiXCR, listing each CDR3 protein once. Of around 630,000 distinct CDR3 sequences listed, 20% to 25% are singletons. In the case of this clonotype: Its antigen is not identified.

The CDR3 spans 15 residues. The V gene's germline CDR1 is MNHEY and CDR2 SMNVEV (reference sequence). V was shortened by 2 bases and J by 8 bases, with 18 bases between the two germline ends. Regarding the study as a whole: Based on cumulative public TCR beta family frequency, carriers of CMV plus the relevant HLA were identified. Dominant in the ex vivo response were TCR beta clonotypes restricted by HLA-C and specific for CMV.

The sample consisted of CD8+ T cells from PBMCs. The TCR was taken from a human donor in good health (CMV status not recorded). Some clones in this sample may be carry-over from other donors' samples. The V and J genes are TRBV27 and TRBJ1-2; D unresolved. CDR3 amino acids: CASSLNPWIGVGYTF. CDR3 DNA: TGTGCCAGCAGTTTAAACCCGTGGATCGGGGTCGGCTACACCTTC.